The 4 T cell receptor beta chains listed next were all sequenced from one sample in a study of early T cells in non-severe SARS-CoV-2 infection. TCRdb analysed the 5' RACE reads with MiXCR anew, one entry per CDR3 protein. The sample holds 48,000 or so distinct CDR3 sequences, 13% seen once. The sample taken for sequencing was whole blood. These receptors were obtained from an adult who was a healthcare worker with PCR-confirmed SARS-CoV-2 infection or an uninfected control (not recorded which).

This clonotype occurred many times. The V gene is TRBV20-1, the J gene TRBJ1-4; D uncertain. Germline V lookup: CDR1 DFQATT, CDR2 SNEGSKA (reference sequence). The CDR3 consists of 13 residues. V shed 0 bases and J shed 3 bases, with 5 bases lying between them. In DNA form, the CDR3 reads TGCAGTGCTAGAGAGAATCCTAATGAAAAACTGTTTTTT. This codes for CSARENPNEKLFF.

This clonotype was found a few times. CDR3 sequence: CSAYDRANYGYTF. Here the CDR3 DNA reads TGCAGTGCTTACGACAGAGCAAACTATGGCTACACCTTC. The V call is TRBV20-1, the J call TRBJ1-2, with a weak D call TRBD1 (5 bases). CDR1 and CDR2 from the germline V gene are DFQATT and SNEGSKA (reference sequence). The CDR3 is made up of 13 amino acids. V gave up 5 bases and J gave up 2 bases, with 12 bases separating them.

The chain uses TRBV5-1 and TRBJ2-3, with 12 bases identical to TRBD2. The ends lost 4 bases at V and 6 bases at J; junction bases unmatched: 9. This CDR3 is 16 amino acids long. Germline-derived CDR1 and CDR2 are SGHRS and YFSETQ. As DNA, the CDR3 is TGCGCCAGCAGCCTCAGGACTAGCGGGGACGGCGATACGCAGTATTTT. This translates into CASSLRTSGDGDTQYF.

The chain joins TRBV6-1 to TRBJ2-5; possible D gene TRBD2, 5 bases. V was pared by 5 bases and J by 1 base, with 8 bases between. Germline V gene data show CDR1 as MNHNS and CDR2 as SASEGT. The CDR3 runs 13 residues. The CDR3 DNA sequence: TGTGCCAGCAGTAGGACTTTCCAAGAGACCCAGTACTTC. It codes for CASSRTFQETQYF.